This TCR beta chain is drawn from a study of blood T cell repertoires in COVID-19. Study at large: COVID-19 samples from acute and convalescent phases originated in the United States, Italy and Spain.

TCRdb keeps only in-frame clones here, not all; method: immunoSEQ multiplex PCR. Of roughly 500,000 clones in the sample, about 91% were seen once. Germline V gene lookup returns CDR1 SGHTS and CDR2 YDEGEE. This CDR3 region has 14 residues. Between the trimmed V and J ends, which lost 6 bases and 5 bases, there was a span of 12 bases. The clonotype comes from a man aged 18 to 30 with COVID-19, enrolled during active disease. What was sequenced was peripheral blood. The chain couples TRBV5-8 to TRBJ1-6, with D uncertain. Here the CDR3 DNA reads TGTGCCAGCACCTTTTGGGGAGATAATTCACCCCTCCACTTT. It translates to CASTFWGDNSPLHF. Supplemented by reference TRBV5-8 and TRBJ1-6, the full variable domain reads EAGVTQSPTHLIKTRGQQATLRCSPISGHTSVYWYQQALGLGLQFLLWYDEGEERNRGNFPPRFSGRQFPNYSSELNVNALELEDSALYLCASTFWGDNSPLHFGNGTRLTVT.